These T cell receptor beta chains were read from a single sample in a study of blood T cell repertoires in COVID-19. Method: immunoSEQ multiplex PCR; TCRdb's copy keeps in-frame clones and lacks some. The repertoire holds hundreds of thousands of clones, just under 85% seen once, with 1.5% to 2% in the top ten. The sequenced sample was peripheral blood. Receptors were obtained from an elderly woman with acute or convalescent COVID-19. Both conserved end residues are part of each CDR3. A D gene is named only where the DNA matches it firmly. Expanded clones get a size class; other rows say once, few or many, or leave the size out.

NA	TRBV2	TRBJ2-1	TRBD2	CASRPGRTSGHEQFF	TGTGCCAGCAGACCCGGGAGGACTAGTGGCCATGAGCAGTTCTTC
once	TRBV9	TRBJ1-2	NA	CASSVAHPPDRLGCDGYTF	TGTGCCAGCAGCGTAGCTCATCCACCAGACAGGTTGGGATGCGATGGCTACACCTTC
NA	TRBV18	TRBJ2-5	TRBD1	CASSTRQGKETQYF	TGTGCCAGCTCAACGCGACAGGGGAAAGAGACCCAGTACTTC
NA	TRBV28	TRBJ1-5	TRBD1	CASSSQTGGNPYSNQPQHF	TGTGCCAGCAGTTCCCAGACAGGGGGAAATCCGTATAGCAATCAGCCCCAGCATTTT
NA	TRBV19	TRBJ1-5	TRBD1	CASSMVDRVEQPQHF	TGTGCCAGTAGTATGGTAGACAGGGTGGAGCAGCCCCAGCATTTT
NA	TRBV2	TRBJ1-5	TRBD1	CASSFTGVGPHSNQPQHF	TGTGCCAGCAGCTTCACAGGGGTGGGGCCACATAGCAATCAGCCCCAGCATTTT
NA	TRBV24-1	TRBJ2-5	NA	CATSDYGPEETQYF	TGTGCCACCAGTGACTATGGTCCGGAAGAGACCCAGTACTTC
NA	TRBV4-1	TRBJ2-5	TRBD1	CASSQVDRGRKETQYF	TGCGCCAGCAGCCAGGTGGACAGGGGCAGAAAAGAGACCCAGTACTTC
once	TRBV7-9	TRBJ2-1	TRBD2	CASSTTSGALSSYNEQFF	TGTGCCAGCAGCACCACTAGCGGGGCTCTTTCCTCCTACAATGAGCAGTTCTTC
NA	TRBV30	TRBJ2-1	TRBD1	CAWGGQGISYNEQFF	TGTGCCTGGGGGGGACAGGGGATATCCTACAATGAGCAGTTCTTC
NA	TRBV11-3	TRBJ2-1	TRBD1	CASSRRTGSYNEQFF	TGTGCCAGCAGCCGCCGGACAGGCTCCTACAATGAGCAGTTCTTC
NA	TRBV3-1/TRBV3-2	TRBJ1-4	TRBD1	CASRPGGSNEKLFF	TGTGCCAGCAGACCAGGGGGGAGCAATGAAAAACTGTTTTTT
NA	TRBV7-9	TRBJ1-1	NA	CASSTGLGGEAFF	TGTGCCAGCAGCACAGGGTTAGGCGGTGAAGCTTTCTTT
NA	TRBV5-1	TRBJ2-1	NA	CASSLRDSGQFF	TGCGCCAGCAGCTTAAGAGATTCCGGGCAGTTCTTC
NA	TRBV28	TRBJ1-4	TRBD1	CASTLGGFNEKLFF	TGTGCCAGCACTCTAGGGGGCTTTAATGAAAAACTGTTTTTT
NA	TRBV6-2/TRBV6-3	TRBJ1-2	NA	CASSYRDRIRPGYTF	TGTGCCAGCAGTTACCGAGACAGGATACGCCCTGGCTACACCTTC
NA	TRBV5-4	TRBJ2-3	TRBD2	CASSLRREADTQYF	TGTGCCAGCAGCTTGCGGCGGGAGGCAGATACGCAGTATTTT
NA	TRBV28	TRBJ2-7	NA	CASKGQTYEQYF	TGTGCCAGCAAGGGACAAACCTACGAGCAGTACTTC
NA	TRBV7-2	TRBJ2-7	TRBD2	CASSLGLAGGSYEQYF	TGTGCCAGCAGCTTAGGACTAGCGGGAGGGTCCTACGAGCAGTACTTC
NA	TRBV9	TRBJ2-2	NA	CASDNGRGSGELFF	TGTGCCAGCGACAATGGGCGGGGCTCCGGGGAGCTGTTTTTT
once	TRBV5-4	TRBJ2-7	NA	CASSGGLTTYEQYF	TGTGCCAGCAGCGGGGGCCTTACCACCTACGAGCAGTACTTC
NA	TRBV6-5	TRBJ2-1	NA	CASMNGGTPYNEQFF	TGTGCCAGCATGAACGGAGGGACGCCCTACAATGAGCAGTTCTTC
NA	TRBV2	TRBJ2-3	NA	CASSEALSITDTQYF	TGTGCCAGCAGTGAAGCACTGTCAATCACAGATACGCAGTATTTT
NA	TRBV6-5	TRBJ1-6	NA	CASSLRTGLGSPLHF	TGTGCCAGCAGCCTTCGGACGGGATTGGGGTCACCCCTCCACTTT
NA	TRBV5-1	TRBJ2-1	TRBD2	CASSSTSGSSEQFF	TGCGCCAGCAGCTCGACTAGCGGGAGCAGTGAGCAGTTCTTC
NA	TRBV5-1	TRBJ2-3	TRBD2	CASSFRRTSGGKSTDTQYF	TGCGCCAGCAGCTTTAGGCGGACTAGCGGGGGGAAAAGCACAGATACGCAGTATTTT
NA	TRBV15	TRBJ1-2	NA	CATSRGQGYYGYTF	TGTGCCACCAGCAGAGGGCAGGGCTACTATGGCTACACCTTC
NA	TRBV2	TRBJ1-2	NA	CASIETVRGGYTF	TGTGCCAGCATAGAGACGGTACGCGGTGGCTACACCTTC
once	TRBV24-1	TRBJ2-3	TRBD1	CATSDHNRGGTDTQYF	TGTGCCACCAGTGACCACAACAGGGGCGGCACAGATACGCAGTATTTT
NA	TRBV7-2	TRBJ2-7	TRBD2	CASSTMTSGAYEQYF	TGTGCCAGCAGCACCATGACTAGCGGTGCCTACGAGCAGTACTTC
NA	TRBV20-1	TRBJ2-2	NA	CSASSGNTGELFF	TGCAGTGCGAGTAGCGGGAACACCGGGGAGCTGTTTTTT
NA	TRBV30	TRBJ1-5	NA	CAFGQTNQPQHF	TGTGCCTTCGGACAGACCAATCAGCCCCAGCATTTT
NA	TRBV5-1	TRBJ1-3	TRBD1	CASSLRTGGEGNTIYF	TGCGCCAGCAGCTTGCGGACAGGGGGAGAAGGAAACACCATATATTTT
NA	TRBV5-1	TRBJ1-2	NA	CASRVVPDSRYGYTF	TGCGCCAGCAGGGTTGTTCCGGACAGTCGATATGGCTACACCTTC
few	TRBV5-8	TRBJ2-3	TRBD2	CASSPGLAGGSTDTQYF	TGTGCCAGCAGCCCCGGACTAGCGGGGGGTAGCACAGATACGCAGTATTTT
NA	TRBV23-1	TRBJ1-5	TRBD1	CASSQKDRGRGNQPQHF	TGCGCCAGCAGTCAGAAGGACAGGGGGAGAGGCAATCAGCCCCAGCATTTT
NA	TRBV7-6	TRBJ2-7	NA	CASSLGGGSYEQYF	TGTGCCAGCAGCTTAGGAGGGGGCTCCTACGAGCAGTACTTC
NA	TRBV27	TRBJ2-5	NA	CASSPLGTNQETQYF	TGTGCCAGCAGCCCCCTCGGGACAAACCAAGAGACCCAGTACTTC
NA	TRBV7-9	TRBJ1-1	NA	CASSLMANTEAFF	TGTGCCAGCAGCTTAATGGCGAACACTGAAGCTTTCTTT
NA	TRBV6-5	TRBJ2-2	NA	CASARGWGGELFF	TGTGCCAGCGCCCGGGGATGGGGCGGGGAGCTGTTTTTT
NA	TRBV7-3	TRBJ2-5	NA	CASSPGPGETQYF	TGTGCCAGCAGCCCCGGTCCGGGAGAGACCCAGTACTTC
once	TRBV6-6	TRBJ2-1	TRBD1	CASSYQWTGGNEQFF	TGTGCCAGCAGTTACCAGTGGACAGGGGGTAATGAGCAGTTCTTC
NA	TRBV28	TRBJ1-1	NA	CASMTEFGGAGNTEAFF	TGTGCCAGCATGACCGAGTTTGGGGGGGCAGGGAACACTGAAGCTTTCTTT
NA	TRBV14	TRBJ1-2	NA	CASSQGTTRGALGGYTF	TGTGCCAGCAGCCAAGGTACCACCAGGGGCGCTTTAGGTGGCTACACCTTC
NA	TRBV4-2	TRBJ2-3	TRBD2	CASSQSRTSGGAMVTDTQYF	TGTGCCAGCAGCCAAAGCCGGACTAGCGGGGGGGCGATGGTAACAGATACGCAGTATTTT